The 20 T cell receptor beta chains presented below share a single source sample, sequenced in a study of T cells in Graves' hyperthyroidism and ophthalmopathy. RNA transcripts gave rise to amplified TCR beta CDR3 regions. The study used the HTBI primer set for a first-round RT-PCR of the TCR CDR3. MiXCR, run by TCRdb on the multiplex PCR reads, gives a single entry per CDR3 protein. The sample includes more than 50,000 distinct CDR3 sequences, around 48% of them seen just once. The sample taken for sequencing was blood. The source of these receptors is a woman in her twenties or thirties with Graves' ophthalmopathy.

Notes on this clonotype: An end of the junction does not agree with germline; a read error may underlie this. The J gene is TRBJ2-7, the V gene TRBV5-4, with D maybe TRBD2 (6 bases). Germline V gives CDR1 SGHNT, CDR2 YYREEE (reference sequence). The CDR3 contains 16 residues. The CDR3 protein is CASSLGGGFRSYEQYF. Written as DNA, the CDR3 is TGTGCCAGCAGCTTGGGTGGGGGGTTTCGGTCCTACGAGCAGTATTTC.

The CDR3 loop reads CASSVGGGYNEQFF. CDR3 nucleotide sequence: TGTGCCAGCAGCGTAGGGGGGGGCTACAATGAGCAGTTCTTC. The chain has TRBV9 and TRBJ2-1; TRBD2 matches at 7 bases. Germline-derived CDR1 and CDR2 are SGDLS and YYNGEE. The CDR3 extends over 14 amino acids. Trimming took 0 bases from V and 3 from J; bases not matched to a gene: 0.

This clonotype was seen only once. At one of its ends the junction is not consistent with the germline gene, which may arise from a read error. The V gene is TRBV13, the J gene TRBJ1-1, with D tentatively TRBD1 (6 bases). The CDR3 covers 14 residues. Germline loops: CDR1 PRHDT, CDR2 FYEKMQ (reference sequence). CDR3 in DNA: TGTGCCAGCACTATAGAGGGGGAAAACGCGGAAGCTTTGTTT. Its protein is CASTIEGENAEALF.

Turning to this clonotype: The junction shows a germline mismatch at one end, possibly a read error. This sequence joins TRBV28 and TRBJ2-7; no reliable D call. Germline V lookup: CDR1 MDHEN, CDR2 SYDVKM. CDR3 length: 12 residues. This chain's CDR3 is CASSLDLHDQYF. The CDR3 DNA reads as TGTGCCAGCAGTCTGGACCTGCACGATCAGTACTTC.

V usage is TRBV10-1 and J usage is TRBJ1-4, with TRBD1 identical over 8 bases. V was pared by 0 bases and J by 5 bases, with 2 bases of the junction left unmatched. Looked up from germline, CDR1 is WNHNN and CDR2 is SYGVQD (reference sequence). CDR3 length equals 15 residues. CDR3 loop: CASSESRDRNEKLFF. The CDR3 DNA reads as TGCGCCAGCAGTGAGTCTCGGGACAGGAATGAAAAACTGTTTTTT.

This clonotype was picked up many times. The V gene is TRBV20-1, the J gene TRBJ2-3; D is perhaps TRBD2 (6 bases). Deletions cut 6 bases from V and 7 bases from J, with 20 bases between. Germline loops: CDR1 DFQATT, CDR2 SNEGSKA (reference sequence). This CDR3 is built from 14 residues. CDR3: CSAAPAEGAYTQYF. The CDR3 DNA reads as TGCAGTGCCGCACCCGCGGAGGGTGCATATACGCAGTATTTT.

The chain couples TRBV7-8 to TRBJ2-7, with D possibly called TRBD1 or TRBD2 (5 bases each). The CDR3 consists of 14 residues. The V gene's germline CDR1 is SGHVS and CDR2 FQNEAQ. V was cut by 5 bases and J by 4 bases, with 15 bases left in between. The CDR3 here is CASSPTWGSYEQYF. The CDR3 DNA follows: TGTGCCAGCAGCCCGACTTGGGGGTCTTACGAGCAGTACTTC.

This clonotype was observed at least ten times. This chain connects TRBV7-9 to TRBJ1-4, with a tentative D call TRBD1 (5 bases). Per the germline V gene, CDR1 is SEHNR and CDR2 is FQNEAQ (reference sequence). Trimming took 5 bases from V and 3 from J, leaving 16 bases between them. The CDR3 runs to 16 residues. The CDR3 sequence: CASSIRGPVANEKLFF. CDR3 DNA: TGTGCCAGCAGCATAAGGGGCCCCGTAGCTAATGAAAAACTGTTTTTT.

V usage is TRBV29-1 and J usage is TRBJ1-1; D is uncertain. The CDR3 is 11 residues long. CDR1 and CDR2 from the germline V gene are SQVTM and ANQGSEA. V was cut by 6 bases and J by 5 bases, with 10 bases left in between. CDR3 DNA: TGCAGCGTGCCGGGAGGAACTGAAGCTTTCTTT. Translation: CSVPGGTEAFF. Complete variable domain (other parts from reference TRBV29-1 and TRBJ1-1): SAVISQKPSRDICQRGTSLTIQCQVDSQVTMMFWYRQQPGQSLTLIATANQGSEATYESGFVIDKFPISRPNLTFSTLTVSNMSPEDSSIYLCSVPGGTEAFFGQGTRLTVV.

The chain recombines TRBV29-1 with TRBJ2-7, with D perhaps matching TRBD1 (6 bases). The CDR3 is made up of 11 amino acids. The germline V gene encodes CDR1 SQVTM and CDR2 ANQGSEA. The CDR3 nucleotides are TGCAGTCTTGGACAGCCCTACGAGCAGTACTTC. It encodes CSLGQPYEQYF.

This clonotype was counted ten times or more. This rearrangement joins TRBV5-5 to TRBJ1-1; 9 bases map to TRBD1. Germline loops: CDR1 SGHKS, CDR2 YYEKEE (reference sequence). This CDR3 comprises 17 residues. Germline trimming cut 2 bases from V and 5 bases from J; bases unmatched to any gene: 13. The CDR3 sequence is CASSLETPGQGWTEAFF. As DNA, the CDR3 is TGTGCCAGCAGCTTAGAGACCCCGGGACAGGGATGGACTGAAGCTTTCTTT. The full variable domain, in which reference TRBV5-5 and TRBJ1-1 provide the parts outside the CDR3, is DAGVTQSPTHLIKTRGQQVTLRCSPISGHKSVSWYQQVLGQGPQFIFQYYEKEERGRGNFPDRFSARQFPNYSSELNVNALLLGDSALYLCASSLETPGQGWTEAFFGQGTRLTVV.

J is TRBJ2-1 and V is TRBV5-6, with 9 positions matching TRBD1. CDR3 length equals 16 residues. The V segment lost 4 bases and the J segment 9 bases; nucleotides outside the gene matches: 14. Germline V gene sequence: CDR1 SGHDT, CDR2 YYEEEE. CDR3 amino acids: CASSLTGTGSSSEQFF. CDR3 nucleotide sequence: TGTGCCAGCAGCCTAACCGGGACAGGGAGTTCAAGTGAGCAGTTCTTC. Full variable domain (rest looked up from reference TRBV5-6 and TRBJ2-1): DAGVTQSPTHLIKTRGQQVTLRCSPKSGHDTVSWYQQALGQGPQFIFQYYEEEERQRGNFPDRFSGHQFPNYSSELNVNALLLGDSALYLCASSLTGTGSSSEQFFGPGTRLTVL.

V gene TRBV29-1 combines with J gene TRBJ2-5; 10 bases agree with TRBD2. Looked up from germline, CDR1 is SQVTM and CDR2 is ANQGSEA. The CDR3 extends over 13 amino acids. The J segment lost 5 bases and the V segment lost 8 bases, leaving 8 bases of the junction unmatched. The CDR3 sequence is CSSGTSGTETQYF. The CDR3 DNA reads TGCAGCAGTGGCACTAGCGGGACGGAGACCCAGTACTTC.

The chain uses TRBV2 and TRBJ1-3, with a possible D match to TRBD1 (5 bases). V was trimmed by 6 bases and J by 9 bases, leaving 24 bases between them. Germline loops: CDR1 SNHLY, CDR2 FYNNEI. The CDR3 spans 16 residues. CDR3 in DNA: TGTGCCAGCAGCCTGGGACCAGCAAATGAGCAGTTCACCATATATTTT. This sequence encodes CASSLGPANEQFTIYF.

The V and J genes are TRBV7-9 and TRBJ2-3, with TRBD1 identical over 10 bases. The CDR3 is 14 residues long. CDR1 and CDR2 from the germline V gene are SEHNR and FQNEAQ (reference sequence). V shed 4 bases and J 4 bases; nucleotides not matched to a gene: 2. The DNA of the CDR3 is TGTGCCAGCAGCTCGGGACAGGGGTCAGATACGCAGTATTTT. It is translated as CASSSGQGSDTQYF.

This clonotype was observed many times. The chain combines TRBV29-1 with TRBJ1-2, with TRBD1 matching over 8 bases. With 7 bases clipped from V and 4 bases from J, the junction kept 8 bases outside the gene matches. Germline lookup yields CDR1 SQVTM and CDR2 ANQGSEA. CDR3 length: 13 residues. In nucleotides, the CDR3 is TGCAGCGCTCTACAGGGGGAGGGCTATGGCTACACCTTC. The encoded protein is CSALQGEGYGYTF. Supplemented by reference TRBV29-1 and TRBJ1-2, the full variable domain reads SAVISQKPSRDICQRGTSLTIQCQVDSQVTMMFWYRQQPGQSLTLIATANQGSEATYESGFVIDKFPISRPNLTFSTLTVSNMSPEDSSIYLCSALQGEGYGYTFGSGTRLTVV.

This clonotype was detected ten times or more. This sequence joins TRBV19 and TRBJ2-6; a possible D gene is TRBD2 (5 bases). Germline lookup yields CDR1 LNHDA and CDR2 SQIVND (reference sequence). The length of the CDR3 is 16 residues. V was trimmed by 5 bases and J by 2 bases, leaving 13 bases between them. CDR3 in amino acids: CASSPEWGAGANVLTF. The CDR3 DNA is TGTGCCAGTAGTCCGGAGTGGGGAGCTGGGGCCAACGTCCTGACTTTC.

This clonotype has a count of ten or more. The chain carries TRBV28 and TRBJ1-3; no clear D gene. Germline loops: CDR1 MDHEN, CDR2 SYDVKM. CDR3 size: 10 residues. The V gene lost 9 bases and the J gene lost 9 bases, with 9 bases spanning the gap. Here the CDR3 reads CASVGVTIYF. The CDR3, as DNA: TGTGCCAGTGTAGGCGTCACCATATATTTT. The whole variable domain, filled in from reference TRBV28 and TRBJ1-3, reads DVKVTQSSRYLVKRTGEKVFLECVQDMDHENMFWYRQDPGLGLRLIYFSYDVKMKEKGDIPEGYSVSREKKERFSLILESASTNQTSMYLCASVGVTIYFGEGSWLTVV.

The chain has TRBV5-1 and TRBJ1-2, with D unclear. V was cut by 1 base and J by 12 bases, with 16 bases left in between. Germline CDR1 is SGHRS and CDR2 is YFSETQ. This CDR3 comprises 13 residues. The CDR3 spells CASSLNGQAGNTF. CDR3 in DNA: TGCGCCAGCAGCTTGAACGGGCAGGCTGGAAACACCTTC.

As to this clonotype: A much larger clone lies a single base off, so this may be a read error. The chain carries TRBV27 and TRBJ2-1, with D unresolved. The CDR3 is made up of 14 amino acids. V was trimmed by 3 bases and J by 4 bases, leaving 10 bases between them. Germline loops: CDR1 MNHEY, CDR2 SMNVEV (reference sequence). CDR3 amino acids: CASSLGLRYNEQFF. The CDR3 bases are TGTGCCAGCAGTTTGGGTCTACGATACAATGAGCAGTTCTTC.